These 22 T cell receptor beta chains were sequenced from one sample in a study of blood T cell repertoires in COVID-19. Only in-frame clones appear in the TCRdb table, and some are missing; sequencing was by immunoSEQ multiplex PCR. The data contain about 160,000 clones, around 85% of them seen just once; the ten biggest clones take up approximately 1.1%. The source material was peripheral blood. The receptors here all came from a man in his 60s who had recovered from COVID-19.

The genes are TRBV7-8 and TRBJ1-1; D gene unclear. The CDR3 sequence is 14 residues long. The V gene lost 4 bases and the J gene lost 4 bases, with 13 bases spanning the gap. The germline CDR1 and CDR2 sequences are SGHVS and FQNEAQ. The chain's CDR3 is CASSSEEGITEAFF. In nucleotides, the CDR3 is TGTGCCAGCAGCTCCGAAGAGGGTATCACTGAAGCTTTCTTT.

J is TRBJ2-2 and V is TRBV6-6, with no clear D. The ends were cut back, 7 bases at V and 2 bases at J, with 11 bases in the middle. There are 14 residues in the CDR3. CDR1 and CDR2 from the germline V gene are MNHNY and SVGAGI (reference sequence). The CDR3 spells CASMRGSNTGELFF. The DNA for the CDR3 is TGTGCCAGCATGCGAGGTAGTAACACCGGGGAGCTGTTTTTT.

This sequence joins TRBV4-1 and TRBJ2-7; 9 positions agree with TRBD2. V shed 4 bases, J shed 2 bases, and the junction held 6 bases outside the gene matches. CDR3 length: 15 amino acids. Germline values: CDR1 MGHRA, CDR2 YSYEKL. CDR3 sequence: CASSPIRGGAYEQYF. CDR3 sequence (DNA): TGCGCCAGCAGCCCCATCCGCGGGGGGGCCTACGAGCAGTACTTC.

The CDR3, as DNA: TGTGCCAGCAGCTTGGCCGATGGCTACACCTTC. It yields the protein CASSLADGYTF. The chain employs TRBV5-6 and TRBJ1-2; D gene ambiguous. This CDR3 comprises 11 residues. Trimming left V 0 bases short and J 6 bases short, with 3 bases between. The germline gives CDR1 SGHDT, CDR2 YYEEEE.

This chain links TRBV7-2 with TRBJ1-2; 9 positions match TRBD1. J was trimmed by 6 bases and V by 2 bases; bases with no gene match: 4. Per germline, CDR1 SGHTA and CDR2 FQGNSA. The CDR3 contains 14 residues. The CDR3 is CASSLLQGANGYTF. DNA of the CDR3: TGTGCCAGCAGCTTATTACAGGGGGCAAATGGCTACACCTTC.

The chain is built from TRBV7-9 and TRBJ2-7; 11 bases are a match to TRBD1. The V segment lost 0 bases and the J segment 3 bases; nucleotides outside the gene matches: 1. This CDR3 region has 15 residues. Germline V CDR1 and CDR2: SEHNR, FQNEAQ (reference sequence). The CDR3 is CASSLAGTGGYEQYF. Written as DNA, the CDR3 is TGTGCCAGCAGCTTAGCGGGGACAGGGGGCTACGAGCAGTACTTC. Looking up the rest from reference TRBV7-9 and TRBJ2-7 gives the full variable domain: DTGVSQNPRHKITKRGQNVTFRCDPISEHNRLYWYRQTLGQGPEFLTYFQNEAQLEKSRLLSDRFSAERPKGSFSTLEIQRTEQGDSAMYLCASSLAGTGGYEQYFGPGTRLTVT.

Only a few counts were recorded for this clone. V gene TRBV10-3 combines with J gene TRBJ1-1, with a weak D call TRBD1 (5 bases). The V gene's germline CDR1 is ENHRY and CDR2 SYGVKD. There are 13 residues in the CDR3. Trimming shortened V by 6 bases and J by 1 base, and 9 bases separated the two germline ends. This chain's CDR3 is CAIRLTENTEAFF. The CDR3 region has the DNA TGTGCCATCAGGTTGACAGAGAACACTGAAGCTTTCTTT.

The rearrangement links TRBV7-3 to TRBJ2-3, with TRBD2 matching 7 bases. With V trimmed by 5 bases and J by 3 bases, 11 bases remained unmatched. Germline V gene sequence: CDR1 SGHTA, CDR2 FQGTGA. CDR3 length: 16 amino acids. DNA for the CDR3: TGTGCCAGCAGCCCGTCGGTTGGGGGAGGGACAGATACGCAGTATTTT. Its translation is CASSPSVGGGTDTQYF.

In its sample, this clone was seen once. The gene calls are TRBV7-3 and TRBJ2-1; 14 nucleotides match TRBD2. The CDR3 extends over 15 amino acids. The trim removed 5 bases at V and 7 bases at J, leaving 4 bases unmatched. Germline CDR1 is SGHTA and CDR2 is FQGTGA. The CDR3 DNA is TGTGCCAGCAGCCGGACTAGCGGGGGGAGGAATGAGCAGTTCTTC. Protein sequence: CASSRTSGGRNEQFF. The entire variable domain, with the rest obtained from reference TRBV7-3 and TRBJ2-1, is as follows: GAGVSQTPSNKVTEKGKYVELRCDPISGHTALYWYRQSLGQGPEFLIYFQGTGAADDSGLPNDRFFAVRPEGSVSTLKIQRTERGDSAVYLCASSRTSGGRNEQFFGPGTRLTVL.

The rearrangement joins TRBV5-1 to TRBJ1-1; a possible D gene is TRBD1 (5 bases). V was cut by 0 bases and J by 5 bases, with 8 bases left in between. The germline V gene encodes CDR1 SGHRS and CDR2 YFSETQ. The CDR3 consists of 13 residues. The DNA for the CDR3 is TGCGCCAGCAGCTTGGAGGGGAGGACTGAAGCTTTCTTT. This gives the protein CASSLEGRTEAFF. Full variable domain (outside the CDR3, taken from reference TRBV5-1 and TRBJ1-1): KAGVTQTPRYLIKTRGQQVTLSCSPISGHRSVSWYQQTPGQGLQFLFEYFSETQRNKGNFPGRFSGRQFSNSRSEMNVSTLELGDSALYLCASSLEGRTEAFFGQGTRLTVV.

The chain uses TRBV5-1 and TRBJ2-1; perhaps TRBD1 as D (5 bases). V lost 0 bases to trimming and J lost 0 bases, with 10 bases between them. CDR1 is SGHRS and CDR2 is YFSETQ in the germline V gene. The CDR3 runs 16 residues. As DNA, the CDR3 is TGCGCCAGCAGCTTGGGGGGCCCGAGCTCCTACAATGAGCAGTTCTTC. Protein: CASSLGGPSSYNEQFF.

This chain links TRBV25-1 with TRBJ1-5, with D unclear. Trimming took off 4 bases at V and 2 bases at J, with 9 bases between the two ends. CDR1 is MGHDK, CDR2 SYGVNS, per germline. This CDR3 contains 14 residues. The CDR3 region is CASSGGMGNQPQHF. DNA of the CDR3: TGTGCCAGCAGTGGAGGGATGGGCAATCAGCCCCAGCATTTT.

As DNA, the CDR3 is TGTGCCTGGAGTGGGACTGTCGGGGGTTACGAGCAGTACTTC. It encodes CAWSGTVGGYEQYF. The V gene is TRBV30, the J gene TRBJ2-7; D perhaps matches TRBD2 (6 bases). V gave up 1 base and J gave up 4 bases, with 14 bases separating them. Germline CDR1 is GTSNPN and CDR2 is SVGIG (reference sequence). The CDR3 contains 14 residues.

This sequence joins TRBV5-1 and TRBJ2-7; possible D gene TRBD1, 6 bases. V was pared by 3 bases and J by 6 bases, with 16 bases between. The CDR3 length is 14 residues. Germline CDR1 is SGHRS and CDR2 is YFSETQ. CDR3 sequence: CASSSQGSGLEQYF. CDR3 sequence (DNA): TGCGCCAGCAGCTCCCAGGGGTCGGGGCTCGAGCAGTACTTC.

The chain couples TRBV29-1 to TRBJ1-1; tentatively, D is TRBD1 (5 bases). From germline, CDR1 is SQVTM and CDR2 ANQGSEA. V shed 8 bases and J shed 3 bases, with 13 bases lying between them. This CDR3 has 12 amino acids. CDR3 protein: CSTRDLDTEAFF. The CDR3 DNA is TGCAGCACCCGGGACTTAGACACTGAAGCTTTCTTT.

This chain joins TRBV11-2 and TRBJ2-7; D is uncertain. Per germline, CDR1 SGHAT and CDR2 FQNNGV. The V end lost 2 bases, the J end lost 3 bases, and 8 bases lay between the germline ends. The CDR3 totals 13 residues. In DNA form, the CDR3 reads TGTGCCAGCAGCTTATACGGGTACTACGAGCAGTACTTC. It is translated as CASSLYGYYEQYF. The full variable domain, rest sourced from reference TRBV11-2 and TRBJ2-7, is EAGVAQSPRYKIIEKRQSVAFWCNPISGHATLYWYQQILGQGPKLLIQFQNNGVVDDSQLPKDRFSAERLKGVDSTLKIQPAKLEDSAVYLCASSLYGYYEQYFGPGTRLTVT.

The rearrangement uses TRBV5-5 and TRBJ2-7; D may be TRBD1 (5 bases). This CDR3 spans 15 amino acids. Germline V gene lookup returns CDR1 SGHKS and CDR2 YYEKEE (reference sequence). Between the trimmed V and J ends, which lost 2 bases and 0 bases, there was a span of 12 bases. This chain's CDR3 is CASSFSMTDSYEQYF. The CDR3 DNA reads TGTGCCAGCAGCTTCTCTATGACAGACTCCTACGAGCAGTACTTC.

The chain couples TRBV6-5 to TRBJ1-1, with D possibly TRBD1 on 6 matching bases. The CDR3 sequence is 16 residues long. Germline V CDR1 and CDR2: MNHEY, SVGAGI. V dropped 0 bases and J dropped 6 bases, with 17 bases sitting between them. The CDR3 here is CASSYSRGRGASEAFF. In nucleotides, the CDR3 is TGTGCCAGCAGTTACTCGAGAGGGCGGGGGGCTTCTGAAGCTTTCTTT.

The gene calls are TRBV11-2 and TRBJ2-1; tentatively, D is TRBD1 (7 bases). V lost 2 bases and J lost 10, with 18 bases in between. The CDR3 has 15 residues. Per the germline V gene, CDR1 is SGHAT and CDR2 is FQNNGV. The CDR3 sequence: CASSLTGTAAGEQFF. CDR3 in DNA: TGTGCCAGCAGCTTAACCGGGACAGCCGCGGGGGAGCAGTTCTTC. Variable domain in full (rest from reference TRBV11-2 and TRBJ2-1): EAGVAQSPRYKIIEKRQSVAFWCNPISGHATLYWYQQILGQGPKLLIQFQNNGVVDDSQLPKDRFSAERLKGVDSTLKIQPAKLEDSAVYLCASSLTGTAAGEQFFGPGTRLTVL.

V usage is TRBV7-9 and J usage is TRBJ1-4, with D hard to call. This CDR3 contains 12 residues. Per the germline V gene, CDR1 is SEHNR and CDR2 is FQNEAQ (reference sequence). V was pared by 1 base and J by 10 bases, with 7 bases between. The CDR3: CASSLDRGKLFF. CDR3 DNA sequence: TGTGCCAGCAGCTTAGATCGAGGAAAACTGTTTTTT.

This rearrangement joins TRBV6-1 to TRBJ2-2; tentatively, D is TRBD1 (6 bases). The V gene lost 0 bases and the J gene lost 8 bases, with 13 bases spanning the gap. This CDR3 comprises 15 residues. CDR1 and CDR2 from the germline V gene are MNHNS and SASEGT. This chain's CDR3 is CASSEARTDVGELFF. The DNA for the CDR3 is TGTGCCAGCAGTGAAGCCAGGACAGACGTTGGGGAGCTGTTTTTT.

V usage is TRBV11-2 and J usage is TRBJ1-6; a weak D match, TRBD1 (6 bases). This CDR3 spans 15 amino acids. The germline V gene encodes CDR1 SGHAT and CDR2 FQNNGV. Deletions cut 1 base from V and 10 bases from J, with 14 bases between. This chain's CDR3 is CASSLAAQGLSPLHF. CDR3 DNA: TGTGCCAGCAGCTTAGCGGCGCAGGGGTTATCACCCCTCCACTTT.